This is a list of T cell receptor beta chains from one sample in a study of Ad26.COV2.S vaccination and SARS-CoV-2 variants. The assay was immunoSEQ multiplex PCR, and TCRdb's table has in-frame clones only and misses some. Of about 440,000 clones in the sample, less than 95% were seen once. The sequencing used peripheral blood, collected in a trial of Ad26.COV2.S vaccine versus placebo. The receptors shown here come from a person between 18 and 60 years old who received the Ad26.COV2.S COVID-19 vaccine or a placebo. The CDR3 runs from the conserved cysteine through the conserved F or W. The order of the fields is D gene, J gene, V gene, clone size, CDR3 DNA, CDR3 protein. A D gene is named only where the DNA matches it firmly. Some rows mark clone size as missing; the rest say once, few, many or name a class of expanded clone.

TRBD2,TRBJ2-3,TRBV2,NA,TGTGCCAGCAGTGAACTAGCGGAAACAGATACGCAGTATTTT,CASSELAETDTQYF
TRBD1,TRBJ2-7,TRBV12-3/TRBV12-4,once,TGTGCCAGCAGTCTCGGACAGGGGTTTGGGCAGTACTTC,CASSLGQGFGQYF
NA,TRBJ2-1,TRBV9,NA,TGTGCCAGCAGCACGAGGTTACTAGCTGTAACTGACAATGAGCAGTTCTTC,CASSTRLLAVTDNEQFF
TRBD1,TRBJ2-5,TRBV11-3,NA,TGTGCCAGCAGCCAAGGGGACAGCTACCAAGAGACCCAGTACTTC,CASSQGDSYQETQYF
NA,TRBJ2-5,TRBV28,NA,TGTGCCAGCAGCGGGCAGGTTGAGACCCAGTACTTC,CASSGQVETQYF
NA,TRBJ1-1,TRBV19,NA,TGTGCCAGTAGTATCAGGAACACTGAAGCTTTCTTT,CASSIRNTEAFF
NA,TRBJ2-2,TRBV5-4,NA,TGTGCCAGCAGCCCAGGGGACTGGTACACCGGGGAGCTGTTTTTT,CASSPGDWYTGELFF
TRBD1,TRBJ2-7,TRBV5-4,NA,TGTGCCAGCAGCTTGGTGGAAAGGACAGGCTCCTACGAGCAGTACTTC,CASSLVERTGSYEQYF
TRBD1,TRBJ1-3,TRBV7-2,NA,TGTGCCAGCAGCTTAGGCGGACAGGGGGCGGCCGGAAACACCATATATTTT,CASSLGGQGAAGNTIYF
NA,TRBJ2-3,TRBV12-5,NA,TGTGCTAGTGGGGATACGGTTGGGACCTACACAGATACGCAGTATTTT,CASGDTVGTYTDTQYF
NA,TRBJ2-7,TRBV6-5,NA,TGTGCCAGCACGGGGGCGTGGGAGCAGTACTTC,CASTGAWEQYF
NA,TRBJ2-2,TRBV24-1,NA,TGTGCCACCAGTGACCGGTCCCGGGACACCGGGGAGCTGTTTTTT,CATSDRSRDTGELFF
TRBD2,TRBJ2-7,TRBV6-2/TRBV6-3,NA,TGTGCCAGCAGTGCCCATAGCGGGAGTCCCGATTCCTACGAGCAGTACTTC,CASSAHSGSPDSYEQYF
NA,TRBJ2-1,TRBV4-3,NA,TGCGCCAGCAGCCAAGATCTTGCAAGCCTGAGGGGTGAGCAGTTCTTC,CASSQDLASLRGEQFF
TRBD2,TRBJ2-2,TRBV18,NA,TGTGCCAGCTCACACGGCCTAGCGGGACGATCGAACACCGGGGAGCTGTTTTTT,CASSHGLAGRSNTGELFF
NA,TRBJ2-5,TRBV28,NA,TGTGCCAGCAGTTTACGAGAGACCCAGTACTTC,CASSLRETQYF
NA,TRBJ1-4,TRBV27,NA,TGTGCCAGCAGTTTTTCTCCCGACCGAGCGGGAAAACTGTTTTTT,CASSFSPDRAGKLFF
TRBD2,TRBJ2-3,TRBV6-2/TRBV6-3,NA,TGTGCCAGCAGTCCCTGGGGAGGGCAGACAGATACGCAGTATTTT,CASSPWGGQTDTQYF
TRBD2,TRBJ2-1,TRBV7-9,NA,TGTGCCAGCAGCTTGGAACTAGCGGGAGGTATCGGCTCCTACAATGAGCAGTTCTTC,CASSLELAGGIGSYNEQFF
NA,TRBJ2-3,TRBV9,NA,TGTGCCAGCAGCTTAAGCCCGGCTAGCAGCACAGATACGCAGTATTTT,CASSLSPASSTDTQYF
TRBD1,TRBJ1-5,TRBV7-9,NA,TGTGCCAGCAGCTTAGTCTTGGGCAGGGGGGACCAGCCCCAGCATTTT,CASSLVLGRGDQPQHF
TRBD1,TRBJ1-2,TRBV30,NA,TGTGCCTGGAGTGTACAGGGGATCGATGGCTACACCTTC,CAWSVQGIDGYTF
TRBD2,TRBJ2-1,TRBV7-9,NA,TGTGCCAGCACCGTCCTGAGGACTAGCGGGGGGAAAGTCTACAATGAGCAGTTCTTC,CASTVLRTSGGKVYNEQFF
NA,TRBJ2-2,TRBV28,NA,TGTGCCAGCAGTTTGGTCATGAACACCGGGGAGCTGTTTTTT,CASSLVMNTGELFF
NA,TRBJ2-3,TRBV7-3,once,TGTGCCAGCAGGTTCAGGAGCTCAGATACGCAGTATTTT,CASRFRSSDTQYF
TRBD2,TRBJ2-1,TRBV29-1,NA,TGCAGCGCCGGGAGGGCTGAGCAGTTCTTC,CSAGRAEQFF
TRBD1,TRBJ2-5,TRBV4-2,NA,TGTGCCAGCAGCCAAGACTTAGGGGGCGGGGAGACCCAGTACTTC,CASSQDLGGGETQYF
NA,TRBJ1-1,TRBV28,NA,TGTGCCAGCAGTATCAGGGCTTTGGCTGAAGCTTTCTTT,CASSIRALAEAFF
NA,TRBJ2-5,TRBV20-1,NA,TGCAGTGCTAGAGTCGGCGAGACCCAGTACTTC,CSARVGETQYF
NA,TRBJ2-3,TRBV19,NA,TGTGCCAGTAGACAGCGCGGCGCTAGCACAGATACGCAGTATTTT,CASRQRGASTDTQYF
NA,TRBJ2-1,TRBV7-8,NA,TGTGCCAGCAGCTTAGGCCACGGAGCTTCCTACAATGAGCAGTTCTTC,CASSLGHGASYNEQFF
NA,TRBJ2-5,TRBV28,NA,TGTGCCAGCAGACTCAGCGGGGACAGCGACGAGACCCAGTACTTC,CASRLSGDSDETQYF
NA,TRBJ1-1,TRBV18,NA,TGTGCCAGCTCACCACGGGGGGCCTTGAACACTGAAGCTTTCTTT,CASSPRGALNTEAFF
NA,TRBJ2-3,TRBV7-8,NA,TGTGCCAGCAGCTTAGCGAGGGTCCCCACAGATACGCAGTATTTT,CASSLARVPTDTQYF
NA,TRBJ2-5,TRBV7-8,once,TGTGCCAGCAGCTTAGAAGGGTGGGACGTAGAGACCCAGTACTTC,CASSLEGWDVETQYF
NA,TRBJ2-3,TRBV7-2,NA,TGTGCCAGCTCGGGACTCCTCACAGATACGCAGTATTTT,CASSGLLTDTQYF
TRBD1,TRBJ2-7,TRBV6-6,NA,TGTGCCAGCAGTTTCCAGACAGGGTTTACCGAGCAGTACTTC,CASSFQTGFTEQYF
NA,TRBJ1-1,TRBV12-3/TRBV12-4,NA,TGTGCCAGCAGGGAGGGGGGGAACACTGAAGCTTTCTTT,CASREGGNTEAFF
TRBD2,TRBJ2-1,TRBV13,NA,TGTGCCAGCAGCACCCTAGCGGGAGGGCCTTACAATGAGCAGTTCTTC,CASSTLAGGPYNEQFF
NA,TRBJ1-2,TRBV25-1,few,TGTGCCACCTGGACGGGGACCAGGGGCTACACCTTC,CATWTGTRGYTF